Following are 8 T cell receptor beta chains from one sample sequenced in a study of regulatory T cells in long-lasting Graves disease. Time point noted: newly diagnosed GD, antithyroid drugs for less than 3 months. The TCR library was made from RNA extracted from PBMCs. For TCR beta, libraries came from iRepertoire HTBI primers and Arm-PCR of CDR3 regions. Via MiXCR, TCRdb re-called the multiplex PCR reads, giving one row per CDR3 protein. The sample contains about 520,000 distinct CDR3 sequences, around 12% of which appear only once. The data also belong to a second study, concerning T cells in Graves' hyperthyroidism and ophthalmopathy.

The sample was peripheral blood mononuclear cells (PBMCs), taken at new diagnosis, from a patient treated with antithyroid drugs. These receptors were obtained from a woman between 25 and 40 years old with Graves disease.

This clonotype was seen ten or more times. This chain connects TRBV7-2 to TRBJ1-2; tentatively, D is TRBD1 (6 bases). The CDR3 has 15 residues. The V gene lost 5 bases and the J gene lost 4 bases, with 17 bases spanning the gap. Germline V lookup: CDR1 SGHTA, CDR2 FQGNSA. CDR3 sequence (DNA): TGTGCCAGCAGCCCCCTGGGGAGGACAGCCTATGGCTACACCTTC. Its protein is CASSPLGRTAYGYTF.

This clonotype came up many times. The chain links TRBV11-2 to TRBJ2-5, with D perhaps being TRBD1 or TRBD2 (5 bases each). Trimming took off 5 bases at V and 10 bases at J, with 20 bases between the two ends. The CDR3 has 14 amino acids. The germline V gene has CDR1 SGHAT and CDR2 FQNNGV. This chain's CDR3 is CASSPPRDGGFQYF. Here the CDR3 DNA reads TGTGCCAGCAGCCCTCCCCGGGACGGAGGCTTCCAGTACTTC. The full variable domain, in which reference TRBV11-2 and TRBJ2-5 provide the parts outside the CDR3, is EAGVAQSPRYKIIEKRQSVAFWCNPISGHATLYWYQQILGQGPKLLIQFQNNGVVDDSQLPKDRFSAERLKGVDSTLKIQPAKLEDSAVYLCASSPPRDGGFQYFGPGTRLLVL.

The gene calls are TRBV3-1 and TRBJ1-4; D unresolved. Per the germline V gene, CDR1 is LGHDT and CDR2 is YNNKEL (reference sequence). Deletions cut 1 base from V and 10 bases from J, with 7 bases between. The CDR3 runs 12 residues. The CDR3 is CASSQVGGKLFF. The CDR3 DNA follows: TGTGCCAGCAGCCAAGTAGGCGGAAAACTGTTTTTT. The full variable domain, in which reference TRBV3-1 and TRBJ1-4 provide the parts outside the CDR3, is DTAVSQTPKYLVTQMGNDKSIKCEQNLGHDTMYWYKQDSKKFLKIMFSYNNKELIINETVPNRFSPKSPDKAHLNLHINSLELGDSAVYFCASSQVGGKLFFGSGTQLSVL.

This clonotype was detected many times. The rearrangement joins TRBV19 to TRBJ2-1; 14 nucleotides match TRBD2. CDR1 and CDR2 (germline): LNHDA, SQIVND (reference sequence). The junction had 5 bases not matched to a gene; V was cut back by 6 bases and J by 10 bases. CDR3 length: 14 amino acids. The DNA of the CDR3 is TGTGCCAGTAGAGGGACTAGCGGGAGCGAAGAGCAGTTCTTC. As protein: CASRGTSGSEEQFF.

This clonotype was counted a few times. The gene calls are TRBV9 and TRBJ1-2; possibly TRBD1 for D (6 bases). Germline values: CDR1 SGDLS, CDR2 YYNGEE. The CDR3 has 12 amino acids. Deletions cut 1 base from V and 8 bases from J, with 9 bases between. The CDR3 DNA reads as TGTGCCAGCAGCGTACCAGGGGTCGGCTACACCTTC. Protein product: CASSVPGVGYTF.

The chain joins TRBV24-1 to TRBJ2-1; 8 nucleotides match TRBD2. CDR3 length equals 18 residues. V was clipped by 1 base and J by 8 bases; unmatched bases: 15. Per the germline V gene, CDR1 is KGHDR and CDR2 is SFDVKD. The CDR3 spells CATSDFQAVGGRRDEQFF. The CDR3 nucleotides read TGTGCCACCAGTGATTTCCAGGCGGTTGGCGGGAGGAGGGATGAGCAGTTCTTC.

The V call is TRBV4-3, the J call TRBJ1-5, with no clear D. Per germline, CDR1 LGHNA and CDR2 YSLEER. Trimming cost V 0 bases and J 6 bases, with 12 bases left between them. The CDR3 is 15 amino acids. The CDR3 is CASSQDGEAGQPQHF. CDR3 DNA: TGCGCCAGCAGCCAAGATGGGGAGGCAGGTCAGCCCCAGCATTTT.

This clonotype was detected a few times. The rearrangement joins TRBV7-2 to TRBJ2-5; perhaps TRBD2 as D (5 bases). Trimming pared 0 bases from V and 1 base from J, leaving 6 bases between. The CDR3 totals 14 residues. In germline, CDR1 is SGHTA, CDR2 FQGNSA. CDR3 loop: CASSLASGQETQYF. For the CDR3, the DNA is TGTGCCAGCAGCTTAGCCAGCGGCCAAGAGACCCAGTACTTC.